This T cell receptor (beta chain) emerged from a study of blood T cell repertoires in COVID-19. The wider study: The analysed material was cDNA or gDNA that came from T cells, B-cell-depleted T cells, or PBMCs.

CDR1 and CDR2 from the germline V gene are LNHDA and SQIVND (reference sequence). Trimming shortened V by 4 bases and J by 3 bases, and 12 bases separated the two germline ends. This CDR3 region has 14 residues. Repertoires were generated with immunoSEQ multiplex PCR, while TCRdb's copy carries only in-frame clones and drops some. Of 25,000 to 35,000 clones in the sample, around 86% were seen once. The specimen was peripheral blood. The TCR comes from a human donor in a cohort sampled during active COVID-19. The donor label of this sample is uncertain. V and J are TRBV19 and TRBJ1-2, with D perhaps matching TRBD1 (5 bases). CDR3 sequence (DNA): TGTGCCAGTAGTAGTGGGGCAGGCTACTATGGCTACACCTTC. Amino acid sequence: CASSSGAGYYGYTF.